Listed below are T cell receptor beta chains from one sample, sequenced in a study of blood T cell repertoires in COVID-19. The assay was immunoSEQ multiplex PCR, and TCRdb's table has in-frame clones only and misses some. In the table there are roughly 260,000 clones, more than 90% of which are singletons. Material: peripheral blood. The receptors here all came from a person aged 18-29 years with COVID-19, enrolled during active disease. CDR3s include the opening cysteine and the closing phenylalanine or tryptophan. A D gene is named only where the DNA matches it firmly. Rows may omit the clone size; those that give it use once, few, many or a size class.

j_call d_call clone_size v_call cdr3_aa cdr3_nt
TRBJ1-2 TRBD1 once TRBV5-6 CASSFTGVGYTF TGTGCCAGCAGCTTCACAGGGGTTGGCTACACCTTC
TRBJ1-5 TRBD1 - TRBV5-6 CASEGGQGNQPQHF TGTGCCAGCGAAGGGGGCCAGGGCAATCAGCCCCAGCATTTT
TRBJ2-2 TRBD2 - TRBV4-1 CASSLAADFTGELFF TGCGCCAGCAGTCTAGCGGCGGACTTCACCGGGGAGCTGTTTTTT
TRBJ2-3 TRBD2 few TRBV29-1 CSAAGLAGGLKGADTQYF TGCAGCGCCGCGGGACTAGCGGGAGGATTAAAGGGGGCAGATACGCAGTATTTT
TRBJ2-7 - - TRBV27 CASRWAPGAYEQYF TGTGCCAGCCGTTGGGCCCCAGGGGCCTACGAGCAGTACTTC
TRBJ1-2 - - TRBV4-2 CASSQGEGDRDGYTF TGTGCCAGCAGCCAAGGGGAAGGGGATAGGGATGGCTACACCTTC
TRBJ2-1 - - TRBV7-9 CASSYSRTNPIYEQFF TGTGCCAGCAGCTATTCCCGGACTAATCCTATCTATGAGCAGTTCTTC
TRBJ2-7 TRBD2 - TRBV6-5 CASSYYAGGGYEQYF TGTGCCAGCAGTTACTACGCTGGCGGGGGGTACGAGCAGTACTTC
TRBJ1-3 - - TRBV6-5 CASRTPGETIYF TGTGCCAGCAGAACCCCAGGGGAAACCATATATTTT
TRBJ2-4 TRBD2 - TRBV4-1 CASSQGLAGGRAKNIQYF TGCGCCAGCAGCCAGGGACTAGCGGGAGGGCGGGCCAAAAACATTCAGTACTTC
TRBJ2-7 - - TRBV19 CASSAGKGEQYF TGTGCCAGTTCGGCAGGGAAGGGCGAGCAGTACTTC
TRBJ2-3 - - TRBV24-1 CATSDFRSGNTDTQYF TGTGCCACCAGTGATTTCCGGTCAGGGAACACAGATACGCAGTATTTT
TRBJ1-4 - - TRBV5-5 CASSLVRATNEKLFF TGTGCCAGCAGCTTGGTGCGAGCAACTAATGAAAAACTGTTTTTT
TRBJ2-1 - - TRBV11-2 CASSLGQGLNEQFF TGTGCCAGCAGCTTAGGGCAGGGTCTCAATGAGCAGTTCTTC
TRBJ2-5 TRBD1 - TRBV15 CATSRLEDRDVQTQYF TGTGCCACCAGCAGATTGGAGGACAGGGACGTACAGACCCAGTACTTC
TRBJ1-1 TRBD1 - TRBV7-9 CASSLRGPEAFF TGTGCCAGCAGCCTCAGGGGGCCTGAAGCTTTCTTT
TRBJ1-1 - once TRBV7-8 CASSPTGRTEAFF TGTGCCAGCAGCCCTACAGGGCGCACTGAAGCTTTCTTT
TRBJ2-7 TRBD1 - TRBV10-3 CATGTGGYEQYF TGTGCCACCGGGACAGGGGGTTACGAGCAGTACTTC
TRBJ1-2 TRBD1 - TRBV4-2 CASSPAGTGDGYTF TGTGCCAGCAGCCCAGCCGGGACAGGGGATGGCTACACCTTC
TRBJ1-2 - - TRBV20-1 CSASPRQGKINYGYTF TGCAGTGCTAGTCCCAGGCAAGGAAAGATCAACTATGGCTACACCTTC
TRBJ2-1 TRBD1 - TRBV5-1 CASSLADRGGRGEQFF TGCGCCAGCAGCTTGGCGGACAGGGGGGGCCGCGGTGAGCAGTTCTTC
TRBJ2-7 TRBD1 - TRBV7-2 CASSLVPGQGPFSYEQYF TGTGCCAGCAGCCTAGTTCCGGGACAGGGCCCCTTCTCCTACGAGCAGTACTTC
TRBJ2-1 - - TRBV3-1/TRBV3-2 CASNPPPENSYNEQFF TGTGCCAGCAACCCTCCCCCGGAGAACTCCTACAATGAGCAGTTCTTC
TRBJ2-7 TRBD1 few TRBV6-6 CASNPTGYSYEQYF TGTGCCAGCAACCCGACAGGGTACTCCTACGAGCAGTACTTC
TRBJ2-1 - - TRBV19 CASSIQGPYNEQFF TGTGCCAGTAGTATCCAGGGCCCCTACAATGAGCAGTTCTTC
TRBJ1-1 - - TRBV12-3/TRBV12-4 CASSLGPRGAFF TGTGCCAGCAGTTTGGGTCCCCGGGGAGCTTTCTTT
TRBJ2-3 - - TRBV9 CASSVDWGETDTQYF TGTGCCAGCAGCGTAGATTGGGGCGAAACAGATACGCAGTATTTT
TRBJ1-2 TRBD1 - TRBV28 CASSLDRGFSPRGYTF TGTGCCAGCAGTTTAGACAGGGGGTTTTCCCCTCGGGGCTACACCTTC
TRBJ1-3 - - TRBV4-3 CASSQESFSGGNTIYF TGCGCCAGCAGCCAAGAGTCCTTTTCGGGGGGAAACACCATATATTTT
TRBJ1-5 - - TRBV12-3/TRBV12-4 CASSLGGGQPQHF TGTGCCAGCAGCCTGGGGGGGGGCCAGCCCCAGCATTTT
TRBJ1-3 - - TRBV6-5 CASTTGVSNTIYF TGTGCCAGCACCACGGGGGTATCAAACACCATATATTTT
TRBJ1-6 - - TRBV6-4 CASSANINSPLHF TGTGCCAGCAGTGCGAACATTAATTCACCCCTCCACTTT
TRBJ1-5 - - TRBV6-5 CASKLSEMSNQPQHF TGTGCCAGCAAATTATCGGAGATGAGCAATCAGCCCCAGCATTTT
TRBJ1-2 - - TRBV29-1 CSVDTGQNYGYTF TGCAGCGTTGACACAGGACAGAACTATGGCTACACCTTC
TRBJ2-1 - - TRBV7-9 CASSLPHGSPTYNEQFF TGTGCCAGCAGCTTACCACACGGGAGCCCCACCTACAATGAGCAGTTCTTC
TRBJ2-7 TRBD2 - TRBV6-2/TRBV6-3 CASSWTSGFSYEQYF TGTGCCAGCAGCTGGACTAGCGGGTTTTCCTACGAGCAGTACTTC
TRBJ2-3 TRBD2 - TRBV23-1 CASPLVSGRGTDTQYF TGCGCCAGCCCCTTGGTAAGCGGGAGGGGCACAGATACGCAGTATTTT
TRBJ2-3 - few TRBV7-9 CASSLGVEGTDTQYF TGTGCCAGCAGCCTCGGGGTAGAGGGTACAGATACGCAGTATTTT
TRBJ2-1 TRBD2 - TRBV7-9 CASSLSGAGAYNEQFF TGTGCCAGCAGCTTAAGCGGGGCGGGAGCTTACAATGAGCAGTTCTTC
TRBJ2-5 TRBD2 once TRBV4-2 CASSQEGGSGRMATQYF TGTGCCAGCAGCCAAGAAGGTGGTAGCGGGAGAATGGCGACCCAGTACTTC
TRBJ1-1 - few TRBV5-4 CASTPSTVNTEAFF TGTGCCAGCACCCCGTCGACAGTGAACACTGAAGCTTTCTTT
TRBJ2-1 TRBD1 - TRBV28 CASSSVGTGRTEQFF TGTGCCAGCAGTTCCGTGGGGACAGGACGAACTGAGCAGTTCTTC
TRBJ2-3 - - TRBV28 CASSLRQESTDTQYF TGTGCCAGCAGTTTACGACAGGAGAGCACAGATACGCAGTATTTT
TRBJ1-5 TRBD1 - TRBV4-1 CASSPGWAGGQPQHF TGCGCCAGCAGCCCAGGGTGGGCAGGGGGACAGCCCCAGCATTTT
TRBJ2-5 TRBD1 - TRBV9 CASSSRGLTGLETQYF TGTGCCAGCAGCTCCCGGGGATTGACAGGGTTGGAGACCCAGTACTTC
TRBJ1-1 - - TRBV18 CASSPAWNTEAFF TGTGCCAGCTCACCGGCCTGGAACACTGAAGCTTTCTTT
TRBJ1-2 TRBD1 - TRBV12-3/TRBV12-4 CASTSGGKGYTF TGTGCCAGCACCTCAGGGGGAAAGGGCTACACCTTC
TRBJ2-1 TRBD2 - TRBV9 CASSDNPTSGTDRLFYNEQFF TGTGCCAGCAGCGACAATCCGACTAGCGGGACCGACCGGTTGTTCTACAATGAGCAGTTCTTC
TRBJ2-1 TRBD2 - TRBV2 CASSEVGGGSTYNEQFF TGTGCCAGCAGTGAAGTTGGAGGCGGGAGTACCTACAATGAGCAGTTCTTC
TRBJ2-1 - - TRBV28 CASSFQHAGPYNEQFF TGTGCCAGCAGTTTCCAACATGCGGGACCTTACAATGAGCAGTTCTTC